The 21 T cell receptor beta chains listed next were all sequenced from one sample in a study of early stage breast cancer tumors. Repertoires were generated with immunoSEQ multiplex PCR, while TCRdb's copy carries only in-frame clones and drops some. Found here are about 72,000 clones, 70% to 85% of them singletons; the top ten hold around 3.4%. The sequenced sample consisted of blood. All receptors come from a person in their sixties or seventies with breast cancer.

The chain carries TRBV7-9 and TRBJ2-3; unclear D gene. Looked up from germline, CDR1 is SEHNR and CDR2 is FQNEAQ (reference sequence). This CDR3 has 12 residues. V was pared by 1 base and J by 6 bases, with 5 bases between. In DNA form, the CDR3 reads TGTGCCAGCAGCTTAGAGGCCGATACGCAGTATTTT. This gives the protein CASSLEADTQYF.

This clone was observed a handful of times. The V call is TRBV7-9, the J call TRBJ1-2; no firm D call. CDR1 is SEHNR, CDR2 FQNEAQ, per germline (reference sequence). CDR3 length equals 14 residues. The ends were cut back, 4 bases at V and 4 bases at J, with 13 bases in the middle. The chain's CDR3 is CASSSHPISYGYTF. Written as DNA, the CDR3 is TGTGCCAGCAGCTCCCATCCCATCTCCTATGGCTACACCTTC.

The count of this clone is one. The rearrangement joins TRBV27 to TRBJ2-7; 8 bases are a match to TRBD1. There are 15 residues in the CDR3. The V gene's germline CDR1 is MNHEY and CDR2 SMNVEV (reference sequence). V gave up 2 bases and J gave up 5 bases; unmatched junction bases: 8. The CDR3 DNA is TGTGCCAGCAGTTTACAGGGGGCGATAATCCACGAGCAGTACTTC. Translating it yields CASSLQGAIIHEQYF.

This chain connects TRBV4-3 to TRBJ2-7; D possibly uses TRBD1 or TRBD2 (5 bases each). Between the trimmed V and J ends, which lost 0 bases and 4 bases, there was a span of 13 bases. CDR1 is LGHNA, CDR2 YSLEER, per germline. CDR3 size: 15 residues. CDR3 sequence (DNA): TGCGCCAGCAGCCAAGAGGGGGAGCTGGGGTACGAGCAGTACTTC. Protein sequence: CASSQEGELGYEQYF.

The chain couples TRBV6-5 to TRBJ2-2; D uncertain. Deletions cut 6 bases from V and 1 base from J, with 3 bases between. The CDR3 has 12 amino acids. Per the germline V gene, CDR1 is MNHEY and CDR2 is SVGAGI. CDR3 residues: CASSENTGELFF. CDR3 DNA: TGTGCCAGCAGCGAGAACACCGGGGAGCTGTTTTTT.

A note on this clone: The same CDR3 is also encoded by other DNA sequences in this sample. V and J are TRBV5-1 and TRBJ2-2; 7 nucleotides align to TRBD1. Trimming at V came to 4 bases and at J to 0 bases, leaving 0 bases not matched to a gene. The CDR3 loop spans 14 amino acids. CDR1 and CDR2 from the germline V gene are SGHRS and YFSETQ. The CDR3 DNA reads TGCGCCAGCAGCGGGACAGCGAACACCGGGGAGCTGTTTTTT. Translated: CASSGTANTGELFF.

The chain carries TRBV19 and TRBJ1-3; D is undetermined. V shed 10 bases and J shed 2 bases, with 15 bases lying between them. Per the germline V gene, CDR1 is LNHDA and CDR2 is SQIVND (reference sequence). The CDR3 length is 14 residues. Here the CDR3 DNA reads TGTGCCACCCGCCTGGAGGGAACTGGAAACACCATATATTTT. It specifies CATRLEGTGNTIYF.

The rearrangement uses TRBV6-1 and TRBJ2-3; 9 nucleotides line up with TRBD2. The CDR3 consists of 11 residues. The V gene end was trimmed by 8 bases and the J gene end by 10 bases; junction bases not matched to a gene: 4. From germline, CDR1 is MNHNS and CDR2 SASEGT. The CDR3 spells CASQLAGPQYF. CDR3 DNA: TGTGCCAGCCAACTAGCGGGCCCGCAGTATTTT.

The rearrangement uses TRBV18 and TRBJ1-5; no reliable D call. Between the trimmed V and J ends, which lost 3 bases and 4 bases, there was a span of 7 bases. The CDR3 consists of 13 residues. Germline loops: CDR1 KGHSH, CDR2 LQKENI. CDR3 nucleotides: TGTGCCAGCTCACCTCTCCGGAATCAGCCCCAGCATTTT. The encoded protein is CASSPLRNQPQHF.

The chain employs TRBV30 and TRBJ1-1; 12 nucleotides agree with TRBD1. The CDR3 has 14 amino acids. CDR1 and CDR2 (germline): GTSNPN, SVGIG (reference sequence). Unmatched junction bases numbered 5, after V lost 3 bases and J lost 6 bases. The CDR3 DNA follows: TGTGCCTGGAGCGGGACAGGGGGCAGGGCTGAAGCTTTCTTT. Encoded protein: CAWSGTGGRAEAFF.

V is TRBV7-3 and J is TRBJ2-1; no clear D gene. V was shortened by 2 bases and J by 7 bases, with 12 bases between the two germline ends. From germline, CDR1 is SGHTA and CDR2 FQGTGA. The CDR3 extends over 14 amino acids. CDR3 region: CASSLAAAANEQFF. CDR3 nucleotide sequence: TGTGCCAGCAGCTTAGCCGCGGCTGCGAATGAGCAGTTCTTC.

V gene TRBV30 combines with J gene TRBJ2-2; unclear D gene. Germline values: CDR1 GTSNPN, CDR2 SVGIG (reference sequence). V was cut by 1 base and J by 2 bases, with 5 bases left in between. The CDR3 has 13 amino acids. The CDR3 DNA is TGTGCCTGGAGTGGGACCAACACCGGGGAGCTGTTTTTT. Residues: CAWSGTNTGELFF.

J is TRBJ2-2 and V is TRBV7-9; TRBD2 matches at 13 bases. This CDR3 is built from 17 residues. Germline V gene sequence: CDR1 SEHNR, CDR2 FQNEAQ (reference sequence). V lost 5 bases, J lost 1 base, and 4 bases stayed unmatched. For the CDR3, the DNA is TGTGCCAGCAGCCCAGGACTAGCGGGAGTGAACACCGGGGAGCTGTTTTTT. As protein: CASSPGLAGVNTGELFF.

This chain joins TRBV6-6 and TRBJ1-1; no firm D call. Germline V lookup: CDR1 MNHNY, CDR2 SVGAGI (reference sequence). Deletions cut 6 bases from V and 8 bases from J, with 13 bases between. The CDR3 loop spans 12 amino acids. CDR3 in DNA: TGTGCCAGCAGCTCCGGCGGCGGGGAAGCTTTCTTT. Translation: CASSSGGGEAFF.

This clone was observed once. The chain links TRBV11-2 to TRBJ1-6, with D hard to call. V shed 4 bases and J shed 0 bases, with 13 bases lying between them. The CDR3 runs to 17 residues. Germline V gives CDR1 SGHAT, CDR2 FQNNGV. CDR3 in DNA: TGTGCCAGCAGCTCAAGGGTGGGGAGCTCCTATAATTCACCCCTCCACTTT. As protein: CASSSRVGSSYNSPLHF.

The chain joins TRBV18 to TRBJ2-5; D is undetermined. Germline-derived CDR1 and CDR2 are KGHSH and LQKENI. The CDR3 runs 13 residues. V lost 0 bases, J lost 2 bases, and 4 bases lay in between. The CDR3 protein is CASSPPNQETQYF. CDR3 in DNA: TGTGCCAGCTCACCACCGAATCAAGAGACCCAGTACTTC.

The rearrangement links TRBV7-3 to TRBJ2-5; 10 bases are a match to TRBD1. Germline CDR1 reads SGHTA; CDR2 reads FQGTGA. This CDR3 has 14 amino acids. Trimming removed 5 bases from V and 4 bases from J; junction bases left unmatched: 4. The CDR3 DNA follows: TGTGCCAGCAGCCCGGACAGGGGGTCAGAGACCCAGTACTTC. It yields the protein CASSPDRGSETQYF.

The CDR3 loop is CASSPFSGVSGANVLTF. DNA for the CDR3: TGTGCCAGCTCACCTTTTAGCGGGGTCTCTGGGGCCAACGTCCTGACTTTC. The V call is TRBV18, the J call TRBJ2-6, with 8 bases matching TRBD2. Trimming cost V 3 bases and J 0 bases; bases outside gene matches: 4. Germline V gives CDR1 KGHSH, CDR2 LQKENI. This CDR3 is 17 amino acids long.

V gene TRBV9 combines with J gene TRBJ1-2, with D maybe TRBD1 (6 bases). The CDR3 has 14 residues. Trimming took 4 bases from V and 3 from J, leaving 13 bases between them. Germline V gene data show CDR1 as SGDLS and CDR2 as YYNGEE. Written as DNA, the CDR3 is TGTGCCAGCAGCTACAGACAGGAATACTATGGCTACACCTTC. It is translated as CASSYRQEYYGYTF.

J is TRBJ1-4 and V is TRBV11-2, with D maybe TRBD1 (5 bases). V was cut by 1 base and J by 4 bases, with 10 bases left in between. CDR3 length: 15 residues. Germline CDR1 SGHAT, CDR2 FQNNGV. The CDR3 DNA reads TGTGCCAGCAGCTTAGGACGGGGCCTTAATGAAAAACTGTTTTTT. As protein: CASSLGRGLNEKLFF.

This chain uses TRBV7-6 with TRBJ2-3; D remains unclear. The germline CDR1 and CDR2 sequences are SGHVS and FNYEAQ. The CDR3 has 13 amino acids. V lost 3 bases and J 2 bases, leaving 6 bases between the germline ends. CDR3 in amino acids: CASSFELTDTQYF. The CDR3 DNA is TGTGCCAGCAGCTTTGAGCTCACAGATACGCAGTATTTT.